Listed here are 13 T cell receptor beta chains from one sample, sequenced in a study of cytomegalovirus exposure and HLA in healthy donors. This PCR relied on a set of 60 Vbeta primers and 13 Jbeta primers. The table came from immunoSEQ multiplex PCR; TCRdb's copy has only in-frame clones and leaves some out. The sample has some 45,000 clones; 40% to 60% are singletons. Input material: PBMCs. The receptors were sampled from a human donor in good health.

This clone was picked up a small number of times. CDR3 amino acids: CASSLGRGQDNSPLHF. The CDR3 DNA reads as TGTGCCAGCAGCTTGGGCAGGGGGCAAGATAATTCACCCCTCCACTTT. The chain carries TRBV5-4 and TRBJ1-6; 8 bases are a match to TRBD1. The CDR3 is made up of 16 amino acids. The junction had 4 bases not matched to a gene; V was cut back by 0 bases and J by 5 bases. Germline CDR1 is SGHNT and CDR2 is YYREEE (reference sequence).

This chain uses TRBV5-5 with TRBJ2-1, with a possible D match to TRBD1 (7 bases). With 0 bases removed from V and 16 bases from J, the gap between germline ends came to 11 bases. CDR3 length equals 11 residues. Germline values: CDR1 SGHKS, CDR2 YYEKEE (reference sequence). The CDR3 is CASSLGQGGFF. CDR3 coding DNA: TGTGCCAGCAGCTTGGGGCAGGGGGGTTTCTTC.

V is TRBV7-8 and J is TRBJ1-6; TRBD1 agrees at 8 bases. Unmatched junction bases numbered 9, after V lost 5 bases and J lost 9 bases. This CDR3 has 15 amino acids. The germline V gene has CDR1 SGHVS and CDR2 FQNEAQ. Here the CDR3 reads CASSARTGFGSPLHF. For the CDR3, the DNA is TGTGCCAGCAGCGCCAGGACAGGGTTCGGTTCACCCCTCCACTTT.

The chain joins TRBV7-9 to TRBJ2-7; 8 bases line up with TRBD1. Germline CDR1 and CDR2: SEHNR and FQNEAQ (reference sequence). The V segment lost 2 bases and the J segment 3 bases; nucleotides outside the gene matches: 6. The CDR3 consists of 15 residues. The CDR3 loop reads CASSLIGTGIYEQYF. Here the CDR3 DNA reads TGTGCCAGCAGCTTAATTGGGACAGGAATCTACGAGCAGTACTTC.

There are a few counts of this clone. This CDR3 is CASSRTRDRNQPQHF. The CDR3 bases are TGTGCCAGTAGTAGAACCCGGGACAGGAATCAGCCCCAGCATTTT. The chain joins TRBV19 to TRBJ1-5; 8 positions agree with TRBD1. CDR1 and CDR2 (germline): LNHDA, SQIVND (reference sequence). The J segment lost 4 bases and the V segment lost 4 bases, leaving 6 bases of the junction unmatched. This CDR3 has 15 residues.

In its sample, this clone was seen a few times. One end of the junction varies from germline; a read error may be responsible. The chain uses TRBV7-7 and TRBJ2-3; 9 bases align to TRBD2. CDR3 length: 15 amino acids. Germline CDR1 is SSHAT and CDR2 is FNYEAQ (reference sequence). CDR3 in amino acids: CASSLGLASTDTQYF. CDR3 in DNA: TGTGCTAGCAGCCTGGGACTAGCTAGCACAGATACGCAGTATTTT.

The rearrangement links TRBV5-8 to TRBJ2-7, with 8 bases fitting TRBD1. The CDR3 length is 13 residues. Germline lookup yields CDR1 SGHTS and CDR2 YDEGEE. Trimming cost V 3 bases and J 5 bases; bases outside gene matches: 4. The CDR3 region has the DNA TGTGCCAGCAGCTCCAGGGGGCTCGACGAGCAGTACTTC. Protein sequence: CASSSRGLDEQYF.

The chain has TRBV20-1 and TRBJ1-1; D gene ambiguous. The CDR3 consists of 11 residues. Germline-derived CDR1 and CDR2 are DFQATT and SNEGSKA (reference sequence). V lost 3 bases, J lost 3 bases, and 5 bases lay in between. CDR3 coding DNA: TGCAGTGCTAGCGGTCACACTGAAGCTTTCTTT. Translation gives CSASGHTEAFF.

The CDR3 coding sequence is TGTGCCTGGGGACGGGGACTCGAAGCGGCCCAGTACTTC. Amino acids: CAWGRGLEAAQYF. V usage is TRBV30 and J usage is TRBJ2-5, with D possibly being TRBD2 (6 bases). Looked up from germline, CDR1 is GTSNPN and CDR2 is SVGIG (reference sequence). Trimming shortened V by 5 bases and J by 9 bases, and 19 bases separated the two germline ends. The CDR3 loop spans 13 amino acids.

This clone was observed a handful of times. This chain links TRBV4-1 with TRBJ1-1; D gene unclear. Between the trimmed V and J ends, which lost 0 bases and 7 bases, there was a span of 21 bases. Germline V gene lookup returns CDR1 MGHRA and CDR2 YSYEKL. The CDR3 runs to 17 residues. For the CDR3, the DNA is TGCGCCAGCAGCCAAGAAGGATGGGTCGGAGGGATCAATGAAGCTTTCTTT. Its translation: CASSQEGWVGGINEAFF.

The genes are TRBV20-1 and TRBJ1-5; D might be TRBD1 (5 bases). The CDR3 loop spans 11 amino acids. Germline CDR1 DFQATT, CDR2 SNEGSKA (reference sequence). V was pared by 6 bases and J by 5 bases, with 8 bases between. The CDR3 loop reads CSARDHQPQHF. In DNA, the CDR3 is TGCAGTGCGCGGGACCATCAGCCCCAGCATTTT.

The DNA for the CDR3 is TGTGCCACCAGCAGAGATCCCCTAACAGGGGGGGGAAACACCATATATTTT. It translates to CATSRDPLTGGGNTIYF. This chain joins TRBV15 and TRBJ1-3; 8 nucleotides agree with TRBD1. CDR3 length: 17 residues. The germline gives CDR1 LNHNV, CDR2 YYDKDF (reference sequence). The V and J ends lost 0 bases and 4 bases, in that order; junction bases with no gene match: 8.

As regards this clone: The junction departs from the called germline gene at one end, perhaps through a read error. The genes are TRBV6-6 and TRBJ1-2, with unresolved D. Germline assignment: CDR1 MNHNY and CDR2 SVGAGI (reference sequence). The CDR3 has 14 residues. The CDR3 sequence: CASTYPGLNYGYTF. CDR3 nucleotides: TGTGCCAGCACTTACCCGGGTTTGAACTATGGCTACACCTTC.